The text below deals with one T cell receptor (beta chain). This entry comes from a study of blood T cell repertoires in COVID-19. Methods used by the authors: Reference gene primer amplification in the assay estimated nucleated cell counts. The table came from immunoSEQ multiplex PCR; TCRdb's copy has only in-frame clones and leaves some out. That table furnishes V, J and clone size, whereas the DNA furnished D and trimming. Found here are just over 150,000 clones, 70% to 85% of them singletons; the top ten hold about 20%. Germline V CDR1 and CDR2: MGHRA, YSYEKL. This CDR3 has 13 amino acids. J gave up 10 bases and V 0 bases, and 4 bases lay outside the gene matches.

The sequence was collected from a woman at least 80 years old with acute or convalescent COVID-19. The sample taken for sequencing was peripheral blood. This chain connects TRBV4-1 to TRBJ2-5; 8 positions match TRBD2. The CDR3 region is CASSQESGSDQYF. CDR3 bases: TGCGCCAGCAGCCAAGAAAGCGGGAGCGACCAGTACTTC.